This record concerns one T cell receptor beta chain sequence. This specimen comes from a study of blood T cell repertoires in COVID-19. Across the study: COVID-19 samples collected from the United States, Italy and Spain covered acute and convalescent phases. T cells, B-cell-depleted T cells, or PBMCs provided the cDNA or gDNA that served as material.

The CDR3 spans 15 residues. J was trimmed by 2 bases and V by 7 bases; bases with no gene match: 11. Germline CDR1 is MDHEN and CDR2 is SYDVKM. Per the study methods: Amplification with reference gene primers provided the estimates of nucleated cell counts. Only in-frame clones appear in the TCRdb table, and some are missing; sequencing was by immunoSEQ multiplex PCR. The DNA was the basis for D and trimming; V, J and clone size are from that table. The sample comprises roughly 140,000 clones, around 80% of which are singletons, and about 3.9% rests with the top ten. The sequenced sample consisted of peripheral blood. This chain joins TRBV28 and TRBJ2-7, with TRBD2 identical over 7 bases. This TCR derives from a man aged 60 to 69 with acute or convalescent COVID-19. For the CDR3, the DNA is TGTGCCAGCACCACCCTCTTCGGGACTACCTACGAGCAGTACTTC. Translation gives CASTTLFGTTYEQYF.